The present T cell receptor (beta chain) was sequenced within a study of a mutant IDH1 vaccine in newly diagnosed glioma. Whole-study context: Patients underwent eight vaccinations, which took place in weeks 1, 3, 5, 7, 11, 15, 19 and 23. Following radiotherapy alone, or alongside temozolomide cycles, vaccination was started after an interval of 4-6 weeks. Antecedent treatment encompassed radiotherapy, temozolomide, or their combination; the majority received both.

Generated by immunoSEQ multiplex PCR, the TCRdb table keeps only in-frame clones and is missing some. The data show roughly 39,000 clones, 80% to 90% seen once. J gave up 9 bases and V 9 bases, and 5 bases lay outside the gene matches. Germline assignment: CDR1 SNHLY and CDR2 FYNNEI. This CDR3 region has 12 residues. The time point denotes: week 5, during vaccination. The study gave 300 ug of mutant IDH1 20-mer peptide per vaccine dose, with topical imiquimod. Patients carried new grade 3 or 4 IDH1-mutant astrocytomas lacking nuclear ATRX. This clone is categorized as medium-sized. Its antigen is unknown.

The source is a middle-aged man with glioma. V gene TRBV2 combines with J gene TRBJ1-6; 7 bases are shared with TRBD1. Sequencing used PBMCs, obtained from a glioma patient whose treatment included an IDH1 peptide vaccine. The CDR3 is CASSQGGSPLHF. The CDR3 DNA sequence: TGTGCCAGTAGTCAGGGGGGTTCACCCCTCCACTTT.